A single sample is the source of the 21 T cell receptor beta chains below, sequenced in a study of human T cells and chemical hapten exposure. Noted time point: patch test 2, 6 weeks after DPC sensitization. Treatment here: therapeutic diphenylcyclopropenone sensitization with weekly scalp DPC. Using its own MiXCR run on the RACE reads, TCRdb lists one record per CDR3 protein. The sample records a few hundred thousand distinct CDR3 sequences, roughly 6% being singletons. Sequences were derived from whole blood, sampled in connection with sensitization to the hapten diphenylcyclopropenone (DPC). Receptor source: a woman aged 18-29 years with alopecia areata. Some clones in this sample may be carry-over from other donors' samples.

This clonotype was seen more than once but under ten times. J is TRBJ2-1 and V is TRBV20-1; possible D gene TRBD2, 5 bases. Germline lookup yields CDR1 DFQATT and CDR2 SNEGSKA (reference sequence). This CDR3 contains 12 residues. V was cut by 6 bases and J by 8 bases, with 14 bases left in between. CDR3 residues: CSAPYTGYEQFF. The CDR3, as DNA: TGCAGTGCACCGTACACGGGGTATGAGCAGTTCTTC.

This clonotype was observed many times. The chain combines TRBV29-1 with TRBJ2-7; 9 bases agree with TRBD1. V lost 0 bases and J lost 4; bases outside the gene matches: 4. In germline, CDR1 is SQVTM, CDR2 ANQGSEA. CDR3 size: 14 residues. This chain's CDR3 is CSVEDRDREYEQYF. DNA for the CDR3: TGCAGCGTTGAAGACCGGGACAGGGAGTACGAGCAGTACTTC.

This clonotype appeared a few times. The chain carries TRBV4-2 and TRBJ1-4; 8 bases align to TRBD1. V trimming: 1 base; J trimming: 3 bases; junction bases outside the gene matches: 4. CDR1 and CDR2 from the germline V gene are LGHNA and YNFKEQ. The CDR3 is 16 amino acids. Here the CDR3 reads CASSQAGGAPNEKLFF. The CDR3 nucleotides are TGTGCCAGCAGCCAAGCAGGGGGCGCCCCTAATGAAAAACTGTTTTTT.

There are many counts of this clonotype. CDR3 sequence (DNA): TGTGCCAGCAGCCCGCGGACAGGGGAGGATGAAGCTTTCTTT. Residues: CASSPRTGEDEAFF. This chain connects TRBV7-9 to TRBJ1-1; 9 nucleotides align to TRBD1. J lost 7 bases, V lost 5 bases, and 8 bases had no gene match. The CDR3 loop spans 14 amino acids. Germline V gene lookup returns CDR1 SEHNR and CDR2 FQNEAQ (reference sequence).

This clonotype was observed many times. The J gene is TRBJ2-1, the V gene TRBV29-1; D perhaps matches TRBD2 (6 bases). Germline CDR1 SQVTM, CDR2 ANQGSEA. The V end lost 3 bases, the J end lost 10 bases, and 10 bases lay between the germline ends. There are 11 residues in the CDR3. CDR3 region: CSVEGLAEQFF. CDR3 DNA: TGCAGCGTTGAGGGGCTAGCGGAGCAGTTCTTC.

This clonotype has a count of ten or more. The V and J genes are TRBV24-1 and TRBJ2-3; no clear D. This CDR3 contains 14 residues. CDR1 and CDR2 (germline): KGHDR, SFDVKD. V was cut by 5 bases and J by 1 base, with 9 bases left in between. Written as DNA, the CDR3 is TGTGCCACCAGTGGGTCCACGGGCACAGATACGCAGTATTTT. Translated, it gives CATSGSTGTDTQYF.

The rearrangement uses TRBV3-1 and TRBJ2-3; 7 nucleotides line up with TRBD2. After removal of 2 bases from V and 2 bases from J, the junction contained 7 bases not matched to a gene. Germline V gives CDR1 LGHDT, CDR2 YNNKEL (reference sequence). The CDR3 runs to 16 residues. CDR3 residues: CASSQLIGTITDTQYF. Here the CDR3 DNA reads TGTGCCAGCAGCCAACTTATCGGGACTATCACAGATACGCAGTATTTT.

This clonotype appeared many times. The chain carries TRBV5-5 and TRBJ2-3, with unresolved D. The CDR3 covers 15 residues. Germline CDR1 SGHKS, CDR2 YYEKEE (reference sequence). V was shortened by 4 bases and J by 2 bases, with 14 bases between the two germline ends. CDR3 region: CASSLRPPTTDTQYF. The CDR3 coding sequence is TGTGCCAGCAGCCTTAGACCCCCAACCACAGATACGCAGTATTTT.

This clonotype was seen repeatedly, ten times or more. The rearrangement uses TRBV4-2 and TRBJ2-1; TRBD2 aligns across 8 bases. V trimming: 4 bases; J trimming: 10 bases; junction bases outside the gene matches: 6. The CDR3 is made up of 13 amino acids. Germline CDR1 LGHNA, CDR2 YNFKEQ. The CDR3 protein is CASSPSQRGEQFF. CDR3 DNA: TGTGCCAGCAGCCCTTCTCAGCGGGGGGAGCAGTTCTTC.

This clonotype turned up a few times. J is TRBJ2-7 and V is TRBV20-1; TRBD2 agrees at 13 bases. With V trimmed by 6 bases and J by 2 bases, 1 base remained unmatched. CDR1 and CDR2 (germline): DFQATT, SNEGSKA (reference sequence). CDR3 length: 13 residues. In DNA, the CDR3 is TGCAGTGCCGGGACTAGCGGGACCTACGAGCAGTACTTC. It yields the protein CSAGTSGTYEQYF.

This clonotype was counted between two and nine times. CDR3 nucleotides: TGTGCCGCCAGTCCGAGGGGGTTTCGGACTGAAGCTTTCTTT. Residues: CAASPRGFRTEAFF. V is TRBV7-2 and J is TRBJ1-1; the D gene is possibly TRBD1 (6 bases). Germline V gene lookup returns CDR1 SGHTA and CDR2 FQGNSA. This CDR3 has 14 amino acids. Trimming stripped 11 bases from V and 5 bases from J, with 21 bases between.

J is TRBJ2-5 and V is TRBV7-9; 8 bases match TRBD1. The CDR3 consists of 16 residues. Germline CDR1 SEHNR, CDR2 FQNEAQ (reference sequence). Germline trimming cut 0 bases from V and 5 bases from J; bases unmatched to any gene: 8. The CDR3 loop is CASSLATTGAVETQYF. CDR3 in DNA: TGTGCCAGCAGCTTAGCTACGACAGGGGCCGTGGAGACCCAGTACTTC.

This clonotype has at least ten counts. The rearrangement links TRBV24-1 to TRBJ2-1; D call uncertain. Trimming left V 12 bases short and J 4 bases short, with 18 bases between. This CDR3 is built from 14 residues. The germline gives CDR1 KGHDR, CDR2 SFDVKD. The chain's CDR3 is CASCGPRRYNEQFF. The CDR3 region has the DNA TGTGCCTCGTGCGGCCCTAGGCGGTACAATGAGCAGTTCTTC.

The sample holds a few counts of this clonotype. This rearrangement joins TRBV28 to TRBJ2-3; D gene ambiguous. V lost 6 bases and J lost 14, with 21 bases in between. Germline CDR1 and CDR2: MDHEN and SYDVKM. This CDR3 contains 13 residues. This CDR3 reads CASSKPHRARGYF. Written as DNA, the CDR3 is TGTGCCAGCAGCAAACCCCACAGAGCCCGAGGGTATTTT.

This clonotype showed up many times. Here the CDR3 DNA reads TGTGCCAGCGGTTGGAGGGGGAACTACGAGCAGTACTTC. Protein: CASGWRGNYEQYF. The rearrangement links TRBV12-3 or TRBV12-4 to TRBJ2-7; D could derive from TRBD1 or TRBD2 (6 bases each). Between the trimmed V and J ends, which lost 8 bases and 3 bases, there was a span of 14 bases. The CDR3 spans 13 residues.

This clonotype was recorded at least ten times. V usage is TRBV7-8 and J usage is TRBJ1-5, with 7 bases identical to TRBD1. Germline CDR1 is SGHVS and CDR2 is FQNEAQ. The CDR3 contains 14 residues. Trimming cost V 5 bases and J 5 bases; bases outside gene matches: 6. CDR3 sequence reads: CASSNYRGDQPQHF. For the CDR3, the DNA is TGTGCCAGCAGCAACTACAGGGGCGATCAGCCCCAGCATTTT.

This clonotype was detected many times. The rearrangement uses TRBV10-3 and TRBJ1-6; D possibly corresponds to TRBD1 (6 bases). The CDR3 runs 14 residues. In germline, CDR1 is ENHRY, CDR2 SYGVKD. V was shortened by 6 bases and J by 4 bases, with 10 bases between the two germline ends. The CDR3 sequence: CAISRQEYNSPLHF. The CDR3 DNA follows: TGTGCCATCAGCCGACAGGAGTATAATTCACCCCTCCACTTT.

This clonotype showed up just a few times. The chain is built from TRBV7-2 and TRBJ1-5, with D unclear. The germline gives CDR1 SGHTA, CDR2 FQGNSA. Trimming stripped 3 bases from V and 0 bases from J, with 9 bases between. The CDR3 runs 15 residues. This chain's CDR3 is CASSFMTDSNQPQHF. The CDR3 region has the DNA TGTGCCAGCAGCTTTATGACGGATAGCAATCAGCCCCAGCATTTT.

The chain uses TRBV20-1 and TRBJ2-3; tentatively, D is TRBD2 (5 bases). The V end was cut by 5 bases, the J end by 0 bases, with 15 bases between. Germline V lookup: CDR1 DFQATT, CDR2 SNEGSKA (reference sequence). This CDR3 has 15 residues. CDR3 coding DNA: TGCAGTGCTTTGGAAGGTCGGGGAAGCACAGATACGCAGTATTTT. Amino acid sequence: CSALEGRGSTDTQYF.

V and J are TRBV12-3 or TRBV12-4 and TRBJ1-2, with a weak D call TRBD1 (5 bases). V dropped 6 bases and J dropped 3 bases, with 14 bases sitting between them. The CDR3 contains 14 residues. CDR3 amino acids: CASRQGASDYGYTF. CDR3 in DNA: TGTGCCAGCAGGCAGGGAGCGTCGGACTATGGCTACACCTTC.

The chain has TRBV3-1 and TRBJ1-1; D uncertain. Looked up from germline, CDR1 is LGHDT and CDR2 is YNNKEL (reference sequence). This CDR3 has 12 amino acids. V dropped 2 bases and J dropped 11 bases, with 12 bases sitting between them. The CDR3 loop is CASSQLNGWAFF. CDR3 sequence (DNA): TGTGCCAGCAGCCAACTTAACGGATGGGCTTTCTTT. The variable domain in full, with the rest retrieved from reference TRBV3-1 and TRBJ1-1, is DTAVSQTPKYLVTQMGNDKSIKCEQNLGHDTMYWYKQDSKKFLKIMFSYNNKELIINETVPNRFSPKSPDKAHLNLHINSLELGDSAVYFCASSQLNGWAFFGQGTRLTVV.